This T cell receptor (beta chain) was retrieved from a study of CD8+ T cells in alopecia areata. Across the study: Percent affected scalp area, the SALT score, rated treated patients' severity.

The authors extracted RNA and reverse transcribed it into cDNA as the sequencing template. The protocol was immunoSEQ multiplex PCR, while the TCRdb copy is restricted to in-frame clones and leaves out a portion. The data hold 150,000 to 200,000 clones, with about three fifths observed a single time. For this clone: Antigen specificity is unknown.

Treatment in this sample: oral pan-JAK inhibitor, 5-10 mg twice daily. Those with alopecia areata gave lesional scalp punch biopsies and peripheral blood. The researchers isolated CD4+ and CD8+ T cells from PBMCs by sorting. Points from the study as a whole: With tofacitinib ongoing, many expanded lesional clones persisted in both scalp and blood.

The input for sequencing was CD4+ T cells sorted from blood, taken between weeks 47 and 50, from a patient treated with tofacitinib. The TCR originated in a human donor with alopecia areata.

CDR3 sequence reads: CSGGQRDYGYTF. In DNA, the CDR3 is TGCAGCGGAGGACAGCGAGACTATGGCTACACCTTC. This chain connects TRBV29-1 to TRBJ1-2, with D perhaps TRBD1 (6 bases). The germline CDR1 and CDR2 sequences are SQVTM and ANQGSEA. V lost 7 bases and J 3 bases, leaving 12 bases between the germline ends. This CDR3 comprises 12 residues.